The entry below describes one T cell receptor beta chain. This record belongs to a study of blood T cell repertoires in COVID-19. Study summary: From the United States, Italy and Spain came samples of acute and convalescent COVID-19. PBMCs, B-cell-depleted T cells, or T cells were the source of the cDNA or gDNA that made up the material.

Germline CDR1 is LNHDA and CDR2 is SQIVND (reference sequence). The CDR3 runs to 14 residues. Trimming stripped 7 bases from V and 1 base from J, with 13 bases between. Original methodology: Amplification of reference gene primers was used by the study to estimate nucleated cell counts. Only in-frame clones appear in the TCRdb table, and some are missing; sequencing was by immunoSEQ multiplex PCR. V, J and clone size were drawn from that table, and D and trimming were deduced from the DNA. Among about 120,000 clones, under 80% were seen once, and the ten largest hold approximately 2.5%. The sequence came from a man in his sixties or seventies with acute or convalescent COVID-19. The chain couples TRBV19 to TRBJ1-1, with no clear D. Material for sequencing was peripheral blood. The CDR3 loop is CASKEERQNTEAFF. CDR3 nucleotides: TGTGCCAGTAAGGAGGAACGGCAGAACACTGAAGCTTTCTTT. The whole variable domain, filled in from reference TRBV19 and TRBJ1-1, reads DGGITQSPKYLFRKEGQNVTLSCEQNLNHDAMYWYRQDPGQGLRLIYYSQIVNDFQKGDIAEGYSVSREKKESFPLTVTSAQKNPTAFYLCASKEERQNTEAFFGQGTRLTVV.